The 5 T cell receptor beta chains below come from one sample, sequenced in a study of regulatory T cells in long-lasting Graves disease. Sequencing libraries for TCR beta were prepared with iRepertoire HTBI primers and Arm-PCR of CDR3 regions. Each CDR3 protein gets one entry after TCRdb re-called the multiplex PCR reads with MiXCR. The table shows 400,000 to 500,000 distinct CDR3 sequences, with 13% to 15% occurring only once. Regarding time point: newly diagnosed GD, antithyroid drugs for less than 3 months. TCR sequences were obtained from RNA taken from PBMCs. The sample was also reused in another study, on T cells in Graves' hyperthyroidism and ophthalmopathy.

Material: peripheral blood mononuclear cells (PBMCs), obtained at new diagnosis, from a patient treated with antithyroid drugs. Receptors were obtained from a woman in her 50s with Graves disease.

This clonotype has a handful of counts. J is TRBJ1-3 and V is TRBV10-3; D is perhaps TRBD1 (5 bases). V lost 3 bases and J 3 bases, leaving 6 bases between the germline ends. This CDR3 is 13 amino acids long. Per the germline V gene, CDR1 is ENHRY and CDR2 is SYGVKD. The chain's CDR3 is CAISDRVGNTIYF. CDR3 DNA sequence: TGTGCCATCAGTGACAGGGTTGGAAACACCATATATTTT.

The chain recombines TRBV5-6 with TRBJ2-6, with 8 bases identical to TRBD1. CDR3 size: 17 residues. With 3 bases clipped from V and 1 base from J, the junction kept 6 bases outside the gene matches. Germline V gene data show CDR1 as SGHDT and CDR2 as YYEEEE. The CDR3 DNA reads as TGTGCCAGCAGCTCCCCGGGACAGGAATCTGGGGCCAACGTCCTGACTTTC. Protein: CASSSPGQESGANVLTF.

The V call is TRBV7-2, the J call TRBJ2-5; weak D call: TRBD2 (6 bases). CDR3 length equals 16 residues. Germline V gives CDR1 SGHTA, CDR2 FQGNSA. Trimming removed 1 base at V and 4 bases at J, with 16 bases between. Here the CDR3 reads CASSLERKRRGETQYF. The CDR3 DNA sequence: TGTGCCAGCAGCTTAGAAAGGAAGCGGAGGGGAGAGACCCAGTACTTC.

This clonotype appeared many times. The V gene is TRBV7-9, the J gene TRBJ2-7; TRBD1 agrees at 7 bases. The V gene end was trimmed by 1 base and the J gene end by 3 bases; junction bases not matched to a gene: 3. This CDR3 spans 14 amino acids. CDR1 is SEHNR, CDR2 FQNEAQ, per germline (reference sequence). The CDR3 DNA reads as TGTGCCAGCAGCTTAGAAGGGGGCAACTACGAGCAGTACTTC. Its protein product is CASSLEGGNYEQYF. The whole variable domain, remainder taken from reference TRBV7-9 and TRBJ2-7, is DTGVSQNPRHKITKRGQNVTFRCDPISEHNRLYWYRQTLGQGPEFLTYFQNEAQLEKSRLLSDRFSAERPKGSFSTLEIQRTEQGDSAMYLCASSLEGGNYEQYFGPGTRLTVT.

This clonotype has at least ten counts. This chain links TRBV5-1 with TRBJ1-2; 9 bases fit TRBD1. CDR1 SGHRS and CDR2 YFSETQ come from the germline V gene. Trimming took 4 bases from V and 4 from J; bases not matched to a gene: 11. This CDR3 has 16 residues. CDR3 sequence (DNA): TGCGCCAGCAGCAACACCGGGACAGGGTTTAGCTATGGCTACACCTTC. This sequence encodes CASSNTGTGFSYGYTF.